One sample yielded the 14 T cell receptor beta chains listed below, sequenced in a study of early T cells in non-severe SARS-CoV-2 infection. TCRdb re-called the 5' RACE reads with MiXCR, one entry per CDR3 protein. The sample shows about 22,000 distinct CDR3 sequences, just under 4.5% of them seen only once. The sequenced sample consisted of whole blood. Receptor source: an adult who was a healthcare worker with PCR-confirmed SARS-CoV-2 infection or an uninfected control (not recorded which).

This clonotype showed up just a few times. This sequence joins TRBV7-2 and TRBJ1-2, with D perhaps TRBD1 (6 bases). V was trimmed by 5 bases and J by 4 bases, leaving 20 bases between them. Germline lookup yields CDR1 SGHTA and CDR2 FQGNSA. This CDR3 spans 16 amino acids. The CDR3 spells CASSPRGAYNLYGYTF. DNA of the CDR3: TGTGCCAGCAGCCCCCGGGGGGCTTACAACCTCTATGGCTACACCTTC.

This clonotype came up many times. The chain carries TRBV5-1 and TRBJ2-3; a weak D match, TRBD2 (6 bases). V lost 0 bases and J lost 4, with 9 bases in between. CDR3 size: 14 residues. Looked up from germline, CDR1 is SGHRS and CDR2 is YFSETQ. Written as DNA, the CDR3 is TGCGCCAGCAGCTTGGACACTAGCCCAGATACGCAGTATTTT. Protein: CASSLDTSPDTQYF.

This clonotype came up a few times. This sequence joins TRBV7-8 and TRBJ1-1; D not certain. The CDR3 covers 13 residues. Per the germline V gene, CDR1 is SGHVS and CDR2 is FQNEAQ. The V end was cut by 1 base, the J end by 4 bases, with 7 bases between. The CDR3: CASSLGGITEAFF. CDR3 DNA sequence: TGTGCCAGCAGCTTAGGAGGAATCACTGAAGCTTTCTTT. Full variable domain (remainder filled in from reference TRBV7-8 and TRBJ1-1): GAGVSQSPRYKVAKRGQDVALRCDPISGHVSLFWYQQALGQGPEFLTYFQNEAQLDKSGLPSDRFFAERPEGSVSTLKIQRTQQEDSAVYLCASSLGGITEAFFGQGTRLTVV.

This clonotype is labeled medium-sized. This sequence joins TRBV7-9 and TRBJ2-3, with D unresolved. Germline V gene lookup returns CDR1 SEHNR and CDR2 FQNEAQ (reference sequence). V was trimmed by 1 base and J by 4 bases, leaving 3 bases between them. The CDR3 extends over 12 amino acids. DNA of the CDR3: TGTGCCAGCAGCTTAGACGCAGATACGCAGTATTTT. It encodes CASSLDADTQYF.

This clonotype was detected many times. The CDR3 region has the DNA TGTGCCAGCAGTCCCAGGGGGTCTGGAAACACCATATATTTT. This codes for CASSPRGSGNTIYF. V usage is TRBV12-3 or TRBV12-4 and J usage is TRBJ1-3, with TRBD1 matching over 7 bases. This CDR3 spans 14 amino acids. The V segment lost 5 bases and the J segment 1 base; nucleotides outside the gene matches: 2.

This clonotype has a count of ten or more. The genes are TRBV20-1 and TRBJ2-7, with D perhaps assigned TRBD1 or TRBD2 (5 bases each). Germline V gives CDR1 DFQATT, CDR2 SNEGSKA (reference sequence). V was cut by 3 bases and J by 4 bases, with 13 bases left in between. The CDR3 is made up of 13 amino acids. The CDR3 bases are TGCAGTGCTAGGGGGACCCGGGGATACGAGCAGTACTTC. Residues: CSARGTRGYEQYF.

This clonotype showed up many times. The CDR3 bases are TGTGCCAGCAGCCCGACTAGCGGGAGTTATGAGCAGTTCTTC. It codes for CASSPTSGSYEQFF. The rearrangement joins TRBV2 to TRBJ2-1; 12 bases match TRBD2. This CDR3 is 14 amino acids long. Trimming took 6 bases from V and 8 from J; bases not matched to a gene: 5. Germline V gene lookup returns CDR1 SNHLY and CDR2 FYNNEI.

V is TRBV9 and J is TRBJ2-3; D not certain. Germline CDR1 reads SGDLS; CDR2 reads YYNGEE. V was trimmed by 2 bases and J by 4 bases, leaving 11 bases between them. The CDR3 is made up of 14 amino acids. The CDR3 sequence is CASSVVSPADTQYF. The CDR3, as DNA: TGTGCCAGCAGCGTTGTATCCCCCGCAGATACGCAGTATTTT.

This clonotype was seen at least ten times. The rearrangement joins TRBV9 to TRBJ1-3; 8 bases align to TRBD1. With V trimmed by 4 bases and J by 2 bases, 2 bases remained unmatched. This CDR3 comprises 14 residues. Germline V lookup: CDR1 SGDLS, CDR2 YYNGEE. The CDR3 protein is CASSLTGAGNTIYF. CDR3 DNA: TGTGCCAGCAGCCTGACAGGGGCTGGAAACACCATATATTTT.

The table lists this clonotype with many counts. The chain couples TRBV19 to TRBJ2-1; 9 nucleotides align to TRBD1. The junction had 9 bases not matched to a gene; V was cut back by 4 bases and J by 8 bases. The CDR3 is made up of 15 amino acids. Looked up from germline, CDR1 is LNHDA and CDR2 is SQIVND (reference sequence). The CDR3 loop reads CASSSAGQGEDEQFF. Written as DNA, the CDR3 is TGTGCCAGTAGTAGCGCGGGACAGGGAGAGGATGAGCAGTTCTTC.

There are many counts of this clonotype. The chain is built from TRBV4-2 and TRBJ2-1, with no clear D. Germline lookup yields CDR1 LGHNA and CDR2 YNFKEQ. The CDR3 length is 13 residues. Trimming removed 3 bases from V and 6 bases from J, with 9 bases in between. The CDR3 region has the DNA TGTGCCAGCAGCCATGGTGGCGGCAATGAGCAGTTCTTC. This codes for CASSHGGGNEQFF.

The chain combines TRBV2 with TRBJ2-6; D is unclear. Germline-derived CDR1 and CDR2 are SNHLY and FYNNEI. CDR3 length: 12 amino acids. Trimming shortened V by 4 bases and J by 17 bases, and 15 bases separated the two germline ends. As DNA, the CDR3 is TGTGCCAGCAGTGTTAGTTCCAGTCATTTGACTTTC. Residues: CASSVSSSHLTF.

This chain joins TRBV27 and TRBJ2-7; D not resolved. V dropped 5 bases and J dropped 2 bases, with 10 bases sitting between them. The CDR3 consists of 13 residues. Per germline, CDR1 MNHEY and CDR2 SMNVEV (reference sequence). CDR3 in amino acids: CASSPFSAYEQYF. CDR3 DNA: TGTGCCAGCAGTCCCTTCTCGGCCTACGAGCAGTACTTC.

The table lists this clonotype with many counts. This rearrangement joins TRBV7-9 to TRBJ2-1, with TRBD2 identical over 7 bases. The V and J ends lost 2 bases and 8 bases, in that order; junction bases with no gene match: 9. Germline V gives CDR1 SEHNR, CDR2 FQNEAQ (reference sequence). The CDR3 sequence is 15 residues long. CDR3 bases: TGTGCCAGCAGCTTATATGGGGCTAGCGGCGATGAGCAGTTCTTC. Translated: CASSLYGASGDEQFF.